This T cell receptor beta chain comes out of a study of siplizumab effects on memory and regulatory T cells. As concerns this clone: The antigen remains undetermined.

The CDR3 length is 15 residues. From germline, CDR1 is SGHNT and CDR2 YYREEE (reference sequence). V shed 4 bases, J shed 5 bases, and the junction held 11 bases outside the gene matches. General study results and limits: Whether proliferating Tregs in siplizumab cultures suppress was not functionally confirmed. Unstimulated subset assignment was obtained for only a minor fraction of alloreactive clones. Siplizumab brought about a significant reduction in alloreactive sequences traceable to unstimulated CD4+ memory cells. Major contributors to the alloresponse seemed to be naive T cells, which also appeared more diverse than memory cells.

The method was immunoSEQ multiplex PCR; TCRdb's version includes in-frame clones alone and lacks a portion of them. The data hold some 120,000 clones, with about 94% observed a single time. The chain carries TRBV5-4 and TRBJ1-1; 7 bases are a match to TRBD1. The sequence derives from a human donor in good health. The sample consisted of non-Treg CD4+ T cells sorted from blood. The CDR3 spells CASSRDRVGRTEAFF. The CDR3 region has the DNA TGTGCCAGCAGCAGAGACAGGGTGGGAAGGACTGAAGCTTTCTTT. Full variable domain (missing parts from reference TRBV5-4 and TRBJ1-1): ETGVTQSPTHLIKTRGQQVTLRCSSQSGHNTVSWYQQALGQGPQFIFQYYREEENGRGNFPPRFSGLQFPNYSSELNVNALELDDSALYLCASSRDRVGRTEAFFGQGTRLTVV.